This is a list of T cell receptor beta chains from one sample in a study of shared clonotypes between healthy human individuals. The method was immunoSEQ multiplex PCR; TCRdb's version includes in-frame clones alone and lacks a portion of them. The table lists approximately 1.4 million clones, approximately 98% of them singletons, with approximately 0.45% in the top ten. Sequencing was performed on naive CD4+ T cells sorted from blood. The receptors were sampled from a man aged 25-45 years in good health. Each CDR3 is given with its conserved first and last residue. The order of the fields is J gene, clone size, D gene, V gene, CDR3 protein, CDR3 DNA. A D gene is named only where the DNA matches it firmly. Size values are once, few and many counts, or a class for expanded clones, and some rows have none.

TRBJ2-7 | NA | NA | TRBV21-1 | CASSKAVIQGPSSYEQYF | TGTGCCAGCAGCAAAGCCGTTATACAGGGGCCGAGCTCCTACGAGCAGTACTTC
TRBJ2-1 | NA | NA | TRBV29-1 | CSVRPIYNNEQFF | TGCAGCGTTCGCCCTATCTATAACAATGAGCAGTTCTTC
TRBJ2-1 | NA | NA | TRBV5-1 | CASKWDILRDEQFF | TGCGCCAGCAAGTGGGACATATTAAGGGATGAGCAGTTCTTC
TRBJ1-1 | NA | NA | TRBV7-2 | CASSPLGRNTEAFF | TGTGCCAGCAGCCCTCTAGGCAGAAACACTGAAGCTTTCTTT
TRBJ2-7 | NA | TRBD1 | TRBV5-4 | CASSFTTGQIYEQYF | TGTGCCAGCAGCTTCACAACGGGACAGATCTACGAGCAGTACTTC
TRBJ1-2 | NA | NA | TRBV30 | CAWSVLRGYYGYTF | TGTGCCTGGAGTGTACTGAGAGGGTACTATGGCTACACCTTC
TRBJ1-4 | NA | NA | TRBV7-7 | CASSLPQSTNEKLFF | TGTGCCAGCAGTTTACCTCAGAGTACTAATGAAAAACTGTTTTTT
TRBJ2-2 | NA | NA | TRBV9 | CASSARYTGELFF | TGTGCCAGCAGCGCCCGGTACACCGGGGAGCTGTTTTTT
TRBJ2-7 | NA | TRBD2 | TRBV5-4 | CASSRGLAGETRSYEQYF | TGTGCCAGCAGCCGGGGACTAGCGGGGGAGACCAGGTCCTACGAGCAGTACTTC
TRBJ2-2 | NA | NA | TRBV10-1 | CASGGGYGTLNTGELFF | TGCGCCAGCGGAGGTGGTTACGGGACACTGAACACCGGGGAGCTGTTTTTT
TRBJ1-2 | NA | NA | TRBV2 | CASRSHGYTF | TGTGCCAGCAGGTCCCATGGCTACACCTTC
TRBJ1-2 | NA | NA | TRBV2 | CASSRTNYGYTF | TGTGCCAGCAGCAGGACAAACTATGGCTACACCTTC
TRBJ1-1 | NA | NA | TRBV28 | CASSQKRPGGTFF | TGTGCCAGCAGTCAAAAAAGGCCCGGGGGGACTTTCTTT
TRBJ2-5 | once | TRBD1 | TRBV30 | CAWSGATGGTQETQYF | TGTGCCTGGAGTGGGGCGACAGGGGGAACCCAAGAGACCCAGTACTTC
TRBJ2-7 | NA | NA | TRBV28 | CASSLNDEQYF | TGTGCCAGCAGTTTAAACGACGAGCAGTACTTC
TRBJ1-2 | NA | NA | TRBV19 | CASIGGAYGYTF | TGTGCCAGTATCGGGGGAGCGTATGGCTACACCTTC
TRBJ1-1 | NA | NA | TRBV5-1 | CASSSGQWGTEAFF | TGCGCCAGCAGCTCAGGACAGTGGGGTACTGAAGCTTTCTTT
TRBJ2-2 | NA | NA | TRBV9 | CASSEGIVRTGELFF | TGTGCCAGCAGCGAGGGGATAGTTAGGACCGGGGAGCTGTTTTTT
TRBJ1-5 | NA | NA | TRBV5-6 | CASSLVGDQPQHF | TGTGCCAGCAGCTTGGTGGGGGACCAGCCCCAGCATTTT
TRBJ2-2 | NA | NA | TRBV9 | CASTTRVGTGELFF | TGTGCCAGCACAACCAGGGTGGGGACCGGGGAGCTGTTTTTT
TRBJ2-1 | NA | NA | TRBV4-1 | CASSQPRTNNEQFF | TGCGCCAGCAGCCAACCGAGAACGAACAATGAGCAGTTCTTC
TRBJ2-7 | NA | NA | TRBV15 | CATSGRYEQYF | TGTGCCACCAGCGGTAGATACGAGCAGTACTTC
TRBJ2-1 | NA | TRBD2 | TRBV9 | CASRREGAHNEQFF | TGTGCCAGCAGACGGGAGGGAGCCCACAATGAGCAGTTCTTC
TRBJ2-7 | NA | NA | TRBV1 | CTSIPAGRGSYEQYF | TGCACCAGCATCCCAGCAGGGAGGGGTTCCTACGAGCAGTACTTC
TRBJ1-2 | once | NA | TRBV6-1 | CASSERNYGYTF | TGTGCCAGCAGTGAAAGAAACTATGGCTACACCTTC
TRBJ2-7 | NA | NA | TRBV5-1 | CASTPGGGISYEQYF | TGCGCCAGCACCCCGGGTGGAGGTATCTCCTACGAGCAGTACTTC
TRBJ2-7 | NA | NA | TRBV6-1 | CASSEIRGRAYEQYF | TGTGCCAGCAGTGAAATACGGGGAAGGGCCTACGAGCAGTACTTC
TRBJ2-7 | NA | NA | TRBV7-9 | CASSRGRENEQYF | TGTGCCAGCAGCCGAGGTCGAGAAAACGAGCAGTACTTC
TRBJ2-1 | NA | NA | TRBV7-9 | CASSSKWGVPYNEQFF | TGTGCCAGCAGCTCCAAGTGGGGGGTCCCCTACAATGAGCAGTTCTTC
TRBJ2-7 | NA | NA | TRBV27 | CASGLSSYEQYF | TGTGCCAGCGGTCTCTCCTCCTACGAGCAGTACTTC
TRBJ2-3 | once | NA | TRBV7-3 | CASSHGGGTQYF | TGTGCCAGCAGCCATGGAGGGGGTACGCAGTATTTT
TRBJ2-7 | NA | NA | TRBV7-8 | CASARSGVIYEQYF | TGTGCCAGCGCGAGGTCGGGAGTTATCTACGAGCAGTACTTC
TRBJ1-3 | NA | TRBD1 | TRBV7-9 | CASSDGTASRRDTIYF | TGTGCCAGCAGCGACGGGACAGCTAGCAGACGGGACACCATATATTTT
TRBJ1-4 | NA | NA | TRBV28 | CASGGGLNEKLFF | TGTGCCTCCGGAGGGGGGCTTAATGAAAAACTGTTTTTT
TRBJ2-1 | NA | NA | TRBV5-1 | CASSLKGTAHEQFF | TGCGCCAGCAGCTTGAAGGGGACTGCCCATGAGCAGTTCTTC
TRBJ1-5 | NA | NA | TRBV19 | CASSPWGYSNQPQHF | TGTGCCAGTAGTCCCTGGGGATATAGCAATCAGCCCCAGCATTTT
TRBJ2-7 | NA | NA | TRBV2 | CASSASDRSSEQYF | TGTGCCAGCAGTGCCTCCGACAGGTCGTCCGAGCAGTACTTC
TRBJ2-7 | NA | NA | TRBV21-1 | CASSHTRTSGASYEQYF | TGTGCCAGCAGCCACACTCGGACTAGCGGAGCCTCCTACGAGCAGTACTTC
TRBJ2-7 | NA | NA | TRBV30 | CAWRRWDGTYEQYF | TGTGCCTGGAGGAGGTGGGACGGTACTTACGAGCAGTACTTC
TRBJ2-7 | NA | NA | TRBV5-8 | CASSVAYEQYF | TGTGCCAGCAGCGTTGCCTACGAGCAGTACTTC
TRBJ2-7 | NA | NA | TRBV18 | CASSPIPERTEQYF | TGTGCCAGCTCACCCATCCCCGAGCGTACTGAGCAGTACTTC
TRBJ1-5 | NA | TRBD1 | TRBV7-9 | CARFRDRGLRNGNQPQHF | TGTGCCAGATTCCGGGACAGGGGGCTAAGAAACGGCAATCAGCCCCAGCATTTT
TRBJ2-1 | NA | TRBD2 | TRBV11-2 | CASSLRLARYNEQFF | TGTGCCAGCAGCTTAAGACTAGCGAGATACAATGAGCAGTTCTTC
TRBJ2-7 | NA | NA | TRBV7-2 | CASRPGSSYEQYF | TGTGCCAGCAGGCCGGGATCCTCCTACGAGCAGTACTTC
TRBJ2-6 | NA | NA | TRBV5-1 | CASSFVGTGANVLTF | TGCGCCAGCAGCTTCGTTGGTACTGGGGCCAACGTCCTGACTTTC
TRBJ2-1 | NA | NA | TRBV11-2 | CASSSDQNEQFF | TGTGCCAGCAGCTCTGACCAGAATGAGCAGTTCTTC
TRBJ1-5 | NA | NA | TRBV6-6 | CASRGTANQPQHF | TGTGCCAGCAGGGGAACAGCGAATCAGCCCCAGCATTTT
TRBJ2-1 | NA | TRBD1 | TRBV19 | CASSLGIRQGNVDEQFF | TGTGCCAGTAGTCTTGGAATACGACAGGGGAATGTTGATGAGCAGTTCTTC
TRBJ2-7 | NA | NA | TRBV19 | CASSHDNYEQYF | TGTGCCAGTAGTCACGACAACTACGAGCAGTACTTC
TRBJ2-4 | NA | NA | TRBV27 | CASSQLGGVIDQNIQYF | TGTGCCAGCTCTCAACTGGGCGGGGTTATCGATCAGAACATTCAGTACTTC
TRBJ1-2 | NA | NA | TRBV19 | CASSITGVLGVTLGYTF | TGTGCCAGTAGTATCACGGGGGTCTTAGGGGTCACGCTCGGCTACACCTTC
TRBJ2-7 | NA | TRBD2 | TRBV5-4 | CASSPEVAGAYEQYF | TGTGCCAGCAGCCCAGAGGTAGCGGGAGCCTACGAGCAGTACTTC
TRBJ2-1 | NA | NA | TRBV4-3 | CASSQDLGNEQFF | TGCGCCAGCAGCCAAGATTTGGGCAATGAGCAGTTCTTC
TRBJ1-2 | NA | TRBD1 | TRBV14 | CASSHGDRGRGYTF | TGTGCCAGCAGCCATGGGGACAGGGGTCGTGGCTACACCTTC
TRBJ1-1 | NA | NA | TRBV9 | CASSVDPLDTVLTEAFF | TGTGCCAGCAGCGTAGATCCCCTGGACACGGTTTTGACTGAAGCTTTCTTT
TRBJ2-7 | NA | TRBD1 | TRBV5-1 | CASSYTPPGQKRPYEQYF | TGCGCCAGCAGCTACACTCCTCCGGGACAGAAGCGTCCTTACGAGCAGTACTTC
TRBJ2-1 | NA | TRBD2 | TRBV27 | CASRGTSGLAAHNEQFF | TGTGCCAGCCGAGGGACTAGCGGCTTGGCGGCACACAATGAGCAGTTCTTC
TRBJ2-7 | NA | TRBD1 | TRBV28 | CASSSPGQGDYEQYF | TGTGCCAGCAGCTCTCCCGGACAGGGAGACTACGAGCAGTACTTC
TRBJ1-2 | NA | NA | TRBV9 | CASSVVGYGYTF | TGTGCCAGCAGCGTAGTAGGGTATGGCTACACCTTC